This TCR beta chain was identified during a study of control samples from healthy donors and cancer patients. Trimming shortened V by 5 bases and J by 4 bases, and 9 bases separated the two germline ends. This CDR3 is built from 12 residues. Data came from immunoSEQ multiplex PCR; TCRdb stores just in-frame clones and leaves some out. The data contain about 150,000 clones, more than 85% of them seen just once; the ten biggest clones take up over 2%. This rearrangement joins TRBV12-3 or TRBV12-4 to TRBJ2-7, with D possibly TRBD2 on 6 matching bases. The material sequenced was blood. The sequence was obtained from a man in his forties or fifties in good health. Here the CDR3 DNA reads TGTGCCAGCAGTGGGGGGTTATACGAGCAGTACTTC. Protein sequence: CASSGGLYEQYF.